Each of the 18 T cell receptor beta chains below was sequenced from the same sample in a study of cytomegalovirus exposure and HLA in healthy donors. Both 60 Vbeta primers and 13 Jbeta primers went into the PCR. The table came from immunoSEQ multiplex PCR; TCRdb's copy has only in-frame clones and leaves some out. The repertoire holds about 170,000 clones, with about three quarters as singletons. Sequencing was performed on PBMCs. The receptor source for this set is a female donor in good health and CMV-seronegative.

This clone was detected once. This sequence joins TRBV2 and TRBJ1-1; TRBD1 is a possible D gene (6 bases). The CDR3 has 13 amino acids. Germline V CDR1 and CDR2: SNHLY, FYNNEI. V lost 7 bases and J 3 bases, leaving 12 bases between the germline ends. CDR3 loop: CASKGVGDTEAFF. The CDR3, as DNA: TGTGCCAGCAAGGGGGTAGGGGACACTGAAGCTTTCTTT.

V is TRBV19 and J is TRBJ1-1; TRBD1 might be the D (5 bases). Trimming shortened V by 7 bases and J by 5 bases, and 20 bases separated the two germline ends. The CDR3 covers 15 residues. Germline V CDR1 and CDR2: LNHDA, SQIVND (reference sequence). CDR3 protein: CASKVFSQEGTEAFF. CDR3 in DNA: TGTGCCAGTAAGGTATTCAGCCAGGAGGGGACTGAAGCTTTCTTT.

This clone was seen a handful of times. This rearrangement joins TRBV5-5 to TRBJ2-5, with 7 bases that match TRBD2. The end of the DNA is better explained by TRBJ2-7, so the J call may be wrong. This CDR3 has 18 amino acids. Germline CDR1 reads SGHKS; CDR2 reads YYEKEE (reference sequence). The CDR3 DNA follows: TGTGCCAGCAGCCCGGGAGCTAGCGGCGAGAAGGGTCGTTACGAGCAGTACTTC. It yields the protein CASSPGASGEKGRYEQYF.

This chain joins TRBV9 and TRBJ2-3, with 9 positions matching TRBD2. The CDR3 sequence is 17 residues long. Germline CDR1 is SGDLS and CDR2 is YYNGEE. V lost 2 bases, J lost 0 bases, and 7 bases stayed unmatched. CDR3: CASSVSSTSGSTDTQYF. The DNA of the CDR3 is TGTGCCAGCAGCGTGTCATCGACTAGCGGTAGCACAGATACGCAGTATTTT.

V gene TRBV11-2 combines with J gene TRBJ1-1; D remains unclear. V dropped 3 bases and J dropped 5 bases, with 10 bases sitting between them. CDR3 size: 13 residues. CDR1 is SGHAT, CDR2 FQNNGV, per germline. For the CDR3, the DNA is TGTGCCAGCAGCTTTCGGGTAGGAACTGAAGCTTTCTTT. It is translated as CASSFRVGTEAFF.

The chain joins TRBV19 to TRBJ1-5; 7 bases align to TRBD1. Per the germline V gene, CDR1 is LNHDA and CDR2 is SQIVND (reference sequence). This CDR3 comprises 14 residues. Trimming at V came to 4 bases and at J to 5 bases, leaving 5 bases not matched to a gene. The DNA of the CDR3 is TGTGCCAGTAGTACAAACAGGGGCCATCAGCCCCAGCATTTT. Translated, it gives CASSTNRGHQPQHF.

This clone was recorded a few times. The V and J genes are TRBV14 and TRBJ2-7, with D unresolved. V was shortened by 4 bases and J by 7 bases, with 26 bases between the two germline ends. The CDR3 sequence is 17 residues long. CDR1 and CDR2 from the germline V gene are SGHDN and FVKESK. The CDR3 reads CASSPRRSSVFRGEQYF. DNA for the CDR3: TGTGCCAGCAGCCCGCGGCGGTCCTCTGTTTTTCGTGGGGAGCAGTACTTC.

The V and J genes are TRBV19 and TRBJ1-2, with TRBD1 identical over 10 bases. Germline V gene sequence: CDR1 LNHDA, CDR2 SQIVND (reference sequence). This CDR3 has 16 residues. V trimming: 3 bases; J trimming: 5 bases; junction bases outside the gene matches: 9. CDR3 in amino acids: CASSISDRTGGYGYTF. The CDR3 DNA is TGTGCCAGTAGTATCTCAGACCGGACAGGGGGGTATGGCTACACCTTC. The whole variable domain, remainder taken from reference TRBV19 and TRBJ1-2, is DGGITQSPKYLFRKEGQNVTLSCEQNLNHDAMYWYRQDPGQGLRLIYYSQIVNDFQKGDIAEGYSVSREKKESFPLTVTSAQKNPTAFYLCASSISDRTGGYGYTFGSGTRLTVV.

This clone was observed a few times. One end of the junction fails to match germline, which may point to a read error. The genes are TRBV29-1 and TRBJ2-6; 10 bases are shared with TRBD1. CDR1 is SQVTM, CDR2 ANQGSEA, per germline. The CDR3 is made up of 15 amino acids. CDR3 protein: CSVRQGATGANGLTF. For the CDR3, the DNA is TGCAGCGTTAGACAGGGGGCCACTGGGGCCAACGGCCTGACTTTC.

In the case of this clone: This sample includes further DNA sequences coding for the same CDR3. Here the CDR3 reads CASSFDSGTDTQYF. The CDR3 nucleotides are TGCGCCAGCAGCTTTGACAGTGGGACAGATACGCAGTATTTT. V usage is TRBV5-1 and J usage is TRBJ2-3, with D possibly being TRBD1 (5 bases). CDR1 is SGHRS and CDR2 is YFSETQ in the germline V gene. The CDR3 runs 14 residues. The V and J ends lost 2 bases and 3 bases respectively, with 10 bases between them.

This clone was counted a single time. This chain uses TRBV11-2 with TRBJ2-7; weak D call: TRBD1 (5 bases). CDR3 size: 13 residues. V lost 0 bases to trimming and J lost 5 bases, with 8 bases between them. Germline-derived CDR1 and CDR2 are SGHAT and FQNNGV. CDR3 region: CASSLDPGNEQYF. CDR3 in DNA: TGTGCCAGCAGCTTAGATCCAGGGAACGAGCAGTACTTC.

This chain uses TRBV9 with TRBJ2-7, with TRBD1 identical over 7 bases. The CDR3 contains 15 residues. The germline CDR1 and CDR2 sequences are SGDLS and YYNGEE. V was pared by 2 bases and J by 3 bases, with 8 bases of the junction left unmatched. As DNA, the CDR3 is TGTGCCAGCAGCGTCGGGACAGCGTACTTCTACGAGCAGTACTTC. Its protein is CASSVGTAYFYEQYF.

The CDR3 DNA is TGTGCCAGCAGCGTAGCGGGAGGGTCCTACGAGCAGTACTTC. Its protein product is CASSVAGGSYEQYF. This chain connects TRBV5-4 to TRBJ2-7; 11 bases line up with TRBD2. This CDR3 region has 14 residues. The trim removed 4 bases at V and 1 base at J, leaving 1 base unmatched. The V gene's germline CDR1 is SGHNT and CDR2 YYREEE (reference sequence).

This chain uses TRBV30 with TRBJ1-5, with D perhaps matching TRBD1 (5 bases). V was shortened by 4 bases and J by 7 bases, with 14 bases between the two germline ends. CDR1 and CDR2 from the germline V gene are GTSNPN and SVGIG (reference sequence). The length of the CDR3 is 13 residues. The CDR3 loop reads CAWTRDSGQPQHF. CDR3 in DNA: TGTGCCTGGACTCGGGACTCTGGGCAGCCCCAGCATTTT.

The J gene is TRBJ1-6, the V gene TRBV5-1; no firm D call. The CDR3 sequence is 12 residues long. Germline V gene sequence: CDR1 SGHRS, CDR2 YFSETQ. Trimming shortened V by 0 bases and J by 12 bases, and 7 bases separated the two germline ends. The CDR3 DNA is TGCGCCAGCAGCTTGGCGGGTGAACCCCTCCACTTT. Protein: CASSLAGEPLHF.

The rearrangement joins TRBV9 to TRBJ2-4, with 7 nucleotides matching TRBD1. Trimming removed 1 base from V and 7 bases from J; junction bases left unmatched: 5. The germline V gene encodes CDR1 SGDLS and CDR2 YYNGEE. The CDR3 runs 14 residues. The CDR3 DNA follows: TGTGCCAGCAGCGTAAAGGGGGCCGGTAACATTCAGTACTTC. Its translation: CASSVKGAGNIQYF.

The J gene is TRBJ2-7, the V gene TRBV6-6, with 8 nucleotides matching TRBD1. V gave up 2 bases and J gave up 5 bases; unmatched junction bases: 11. Germline V lookup: CDR1 MNHNY, CDR2 SVGAGI (reference sequence). The CDR3 spans 16 residues. CDR3 in DNA: TGTGCCAGCAGTTACCGCCCCATGGACAGGGTCGACGAGCAGTACTTC. It codes for CASSYRPMDRVDEQYF.

The V and J genes are TRBV9 and TRBJ1-2; no firm D call. Germline CDR1 SGDLS, CDR2 YYNGEE. The CDR3 totals 14 residues. Between the trimmed V and J ends, which lost 0 bases and 6 bases, there was a span of 12 bases. CDR3 coding DNA: TGTGCCAGCAGCGTAGATAGACATTTCAATGGCTACACCTTC. Its translation is CASSVDRHFNGYTF. Based on the CDR3 plus reference TRBV9 and TRBJ1-2, the full variable domain is DSGVTQTPKHLITATGQRVTLRCSPRSGDLSVYWYQQSLDQGLQFLIQYYNGEERAKGNILERFSAQQFPDLHSELNLSSLELGDSALYFCASSVDRHFNGYTFGSGTRLTVV.